This TCR beta chain was sequenced for a study of human T cells and chemical hapten exposure (dated by TCRdb to about 2021). About the study as a whole: For sensitization, 2% DPC in acetone was applied to a roughly 2 cm by roughly 2 cm area of upper inner arm skin. Throughout the study period of around 24 weeks, patients also received therapeutic DPC doses to the scalp every week. Patch testing on the upper back used Finn chambers containing 0.01% DPC, with scoring done after 6 days according to International Contact Dermatitis Research Group standards. The patient cohort, mostly female, included alopecia areata with under or over 50% scalp involvement, alopecia totalis and alopecia universalis. Libraries were pooled for sequencing, and variation in per-sample TCR yields was attributed mainly to small differences in library volumes within the pool. Peripheral blood TCR repertoire changes were tracked in vivo in alopecia patients during primary and secondary sensitization to the hapten diphenylcyclopropenone (DPC). Blood samples were taken from patients before sensitization (week 0) and at 2, 6 and about 24 weeks after DPC sensitization. For TCR sequencing, blood came from 25 to 35 alopecia patients at anywhere from one to four time points (pre-sensitization, 2, 6 and 24 weeks). Results the study describes overall, beyond this receptor: The number of PT1 expanded TCRs positively correlated with patch test score, significant at thresholds 8, 16 and 32 but not 4. Repeated subsampling changed both the strength of the expansion versus patch-test correlation and the threshold at which that correlation became significant. Because all patients had alopecia, a presumed autoimmune disease, the immune response of the patients might differ from that of healthy individuals. Compared with pre-sensitization or healthy control sets, expanded TCRs formed significantly more large CDR3 similarity clusters, which is consistent with antigen-driven responses. The number of TCRs above 1 in 1000 frequency did not change with DPC sensitization; there was no evidence of global repertoire structure alterations.

In the case of this clonotype: Its recognized antigen is unknown. Base-call qualities are not available, and no considerably larger clone is one nucleotide away.

CDR1 and CDR2 are read off the germline V gene as LGHNA and YNFKEQ. The CDR3 runs 15 amino acids, cysteine and phenylalanine included. The CDR3 DNA has 45 bases and is translated from base 1. Trimming costs V 0 bases and J 5 bases, and their ends lie 11 bases apart. Receptors were amplified or captured by RACE. Sequencing instrument: NextSeq 500. During library preparation, unique molecular identifiers were attached to individual cDNA molecules so that TCRs could be counted in a quantitative, reproducible way. For every blood RNA sample, sequencing covered both the TCR alpha and TCR beta chains. In the original analysis: The median number of TCRs per sample was 95,638, ranging from 23,224 to 690,600. V, J and CDR3 annotation of the TCR reads was performed with the Decombinator software suite. For the PS versus PT1 abundance plots, all samples were subsampled to the same number of TCRs (28,000). Expanded TCRs were defined as absent before sensitization and observed at least eight times at the 2-week time point. TCRdb cleaned the public reads at Q25 with fastp, built clones with MiXCR and kept in-frame beta chains. Here each entry gathers all rows of one CDR3 protein and keeps the most common genes and DNA. These V and J calls derive from TCRdb rather than the authors' analysis. The sample table lists around 120,000 distinct CDR3 sequences, around 10% of them with a count of one. Roughly 1.5% of the sample lies in the top ten.

In light of the paper, this sample's time point label describes: patch test 1, 2 weeks after DPC sensitization. The treatment or condition label, as the study defines it: therapeutic diphenylcyclopropenone sensitization with weekly scalp DPC. Blood at each patch-test visit was drawn before the patch test was applied. To be eligible, patients had to be aged 18 to 70, diagnosed with alopecia and judged suitable for DPC therapy, while pregnant patients were excluded. Unfractionated whole blood was collected in Tempus Blood RNA tubes, and total RNA was extracted from that blood. The sequence derives from a woman aged 45-65 years with alopecia areata. Some clones in this sample may be carry-over from other donors' samples. This material consisted of whole blood, taken in connection with sensitization to the hapten diphenylcyclopropenone (DPC). Recombination connected TRBV4-2 to TRBJ1-5; the D gene cannot be named for sure. The CDR3 is CASSQDSSGDQPQHF. The base sequence is TGTGCCAGCAGCCAAGACTCGAGCGGGGATCAGCCCCAGCATTTT.